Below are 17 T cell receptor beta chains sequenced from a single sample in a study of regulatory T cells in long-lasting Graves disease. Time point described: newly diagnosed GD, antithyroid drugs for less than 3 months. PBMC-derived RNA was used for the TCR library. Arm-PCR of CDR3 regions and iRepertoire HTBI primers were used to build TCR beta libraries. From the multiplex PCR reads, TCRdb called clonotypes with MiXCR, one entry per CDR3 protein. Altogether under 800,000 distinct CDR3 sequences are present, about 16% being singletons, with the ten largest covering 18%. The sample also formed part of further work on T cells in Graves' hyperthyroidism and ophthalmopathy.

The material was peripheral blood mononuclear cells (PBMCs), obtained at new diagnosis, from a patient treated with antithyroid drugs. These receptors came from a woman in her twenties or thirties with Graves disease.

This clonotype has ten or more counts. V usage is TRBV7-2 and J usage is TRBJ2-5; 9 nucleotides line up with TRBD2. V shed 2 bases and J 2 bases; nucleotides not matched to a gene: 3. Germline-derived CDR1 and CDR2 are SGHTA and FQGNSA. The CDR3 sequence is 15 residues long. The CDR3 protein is CASSLQREVQETQYF. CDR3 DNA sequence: TGTGCCAGCAGCTTACAGCGGGAGGTTCAAGAGACCCAGTACTTC.

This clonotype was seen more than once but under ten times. CDR3 DNA: TGTGCCAGCAGGGGACTCTCTGGAAACACCATATATTTT. The encoded protein is CASRGLSGNTIYF. The chain is built from TRBV6-1 and TRBJ1-3; D is perhaps TRBD1 (5 bases). Trimming pared 6 bases from V and 0 bases from J, leaving 6 bases between. There are 13 residues in the CDR3. Looked up from germline, CDR1 is MNHNS and CDR2 is SASEGT.

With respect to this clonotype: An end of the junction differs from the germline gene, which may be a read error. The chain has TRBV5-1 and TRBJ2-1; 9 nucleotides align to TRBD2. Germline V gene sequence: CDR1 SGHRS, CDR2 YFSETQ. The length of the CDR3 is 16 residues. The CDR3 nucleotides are TGTGCCAGCAGCTTACCCGGGACTAGCTTTTTGGATGAGCAGTTCTTC. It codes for CASSLPGTSFLDEQFF.

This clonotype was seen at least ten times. DNA for the CDR3: TGTGCCACCGGGGACGTCCTCGGAAACACCATATATTTT. Protein product: CATGDVLGNTIYF. The chain recombines TRBV27 with TRBJ1-3; TRBD1 might be the D (5 bases). The CDR3 has 13 amino acids. The germline V gene has CDR1 MNHEY and CDR2 SMNVEV (reference sequence). Trimming cost V 10 bases and J 4 bases, with 14 bases left between them.

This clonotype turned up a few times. The CDR3 coding sequence is TGTGCCACCAGCAGAGACCAGACAGGCTTCTACGAGCAGTACTTC. As protein: CATSRDQTGFYEQYF. This rearrangement joins TRBV15 to TRBJ2-7; tentatively, D is TRBD1 (6 bases). This CDR3 is 15 amino acids long. Looked up from germline, CDR1 is LNHNV and CDR2 is YYDKDF (reference sequence). V was clipped by 0 bases and J by 3 bases, with 12 bases between them.

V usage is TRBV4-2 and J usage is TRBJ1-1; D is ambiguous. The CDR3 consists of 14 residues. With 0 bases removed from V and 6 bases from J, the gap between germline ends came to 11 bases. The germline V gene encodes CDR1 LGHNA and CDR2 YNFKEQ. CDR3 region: CASSQEARQAEAFF. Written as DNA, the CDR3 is TGTGCCAGCAGCCAAGAAGCCAGGCAGGCTGAAGCTTTCTTT.

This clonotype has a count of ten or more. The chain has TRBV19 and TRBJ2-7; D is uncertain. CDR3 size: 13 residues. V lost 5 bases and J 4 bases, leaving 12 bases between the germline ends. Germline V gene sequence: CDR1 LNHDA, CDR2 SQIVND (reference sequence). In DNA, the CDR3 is TGTGCCAGTAGTCAAAAAGACGGATACGAGCAGTACTTC. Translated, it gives CASSQKDGYEQYF.

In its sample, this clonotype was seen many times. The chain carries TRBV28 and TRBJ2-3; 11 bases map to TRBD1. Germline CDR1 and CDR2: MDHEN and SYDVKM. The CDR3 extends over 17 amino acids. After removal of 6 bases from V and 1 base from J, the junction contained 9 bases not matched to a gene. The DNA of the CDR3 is TGTGCCAGCAGCCCCCCGGACAGGGGGCGCCGCACAGATACGCAGTATTTT. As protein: CASSPPDRGRRTDTQYF.

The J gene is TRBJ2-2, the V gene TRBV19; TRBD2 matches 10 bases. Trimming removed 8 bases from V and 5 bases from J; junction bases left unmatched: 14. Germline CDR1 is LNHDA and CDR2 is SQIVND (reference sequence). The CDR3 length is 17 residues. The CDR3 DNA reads TGTGCCAGTGCACACCTAATAGCGGGAGGACTGACCGGGGAGCTGTTTTTT. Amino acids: CASAHLIAGGLTGELFF.

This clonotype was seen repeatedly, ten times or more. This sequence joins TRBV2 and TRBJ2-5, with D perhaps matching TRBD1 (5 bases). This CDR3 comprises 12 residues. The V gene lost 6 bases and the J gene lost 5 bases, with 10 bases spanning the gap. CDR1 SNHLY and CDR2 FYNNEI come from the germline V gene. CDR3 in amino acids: CASRQGRETQYF. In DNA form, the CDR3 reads TGTGCCAGCAGGCAGGGTCGGGAGACCCAGTACTTC.

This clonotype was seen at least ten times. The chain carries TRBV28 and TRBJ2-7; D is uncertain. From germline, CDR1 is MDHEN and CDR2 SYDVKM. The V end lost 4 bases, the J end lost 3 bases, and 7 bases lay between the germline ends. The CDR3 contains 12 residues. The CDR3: CASSWGGYEQYF. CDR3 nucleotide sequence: TGTGCCAGCAGTTGGGGTGGCTACGAGCAGTACTTC. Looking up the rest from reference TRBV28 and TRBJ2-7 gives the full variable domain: DVKVTQSSRYLVKRTGEKVFLECVQDMDHENMFWYRQDPGLGLRLIYFSYDVKMKEKGDIPEGYSVSREKKERFSLILESASTNQTSMYLCASSWGGYEQYFGPGTRLTVT.

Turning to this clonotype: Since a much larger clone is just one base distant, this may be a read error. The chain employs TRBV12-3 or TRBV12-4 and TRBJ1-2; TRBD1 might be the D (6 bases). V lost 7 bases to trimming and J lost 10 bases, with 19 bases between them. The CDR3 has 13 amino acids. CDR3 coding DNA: TGTGCCAGCACCCCCCCCGGGACATCAATCTACACCTTC. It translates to CASTPPGTSIYTF.

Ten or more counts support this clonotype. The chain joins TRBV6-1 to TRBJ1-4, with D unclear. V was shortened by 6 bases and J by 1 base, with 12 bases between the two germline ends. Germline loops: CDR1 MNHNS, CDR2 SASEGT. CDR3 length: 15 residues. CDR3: CASSLTPGTNEKLFF. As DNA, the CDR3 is TGTGCCAGCAGCCTCACACCGGGAACTAATGAAAAACTGTTTTTT.

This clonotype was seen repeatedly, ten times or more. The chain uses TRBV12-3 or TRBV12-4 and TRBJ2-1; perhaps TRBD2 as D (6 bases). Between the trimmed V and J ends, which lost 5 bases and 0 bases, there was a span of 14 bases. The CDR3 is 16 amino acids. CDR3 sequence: CASSPPDYYSYNEQFF. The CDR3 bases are TGTGCCAGCAGTCCCCCGGACTATTACTCCTACAATGAGCAGTTCTTC.

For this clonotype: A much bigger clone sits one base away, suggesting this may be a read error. This chain's CDR3 is CASSDDREGSYNEQLF. The CDR3 DNA sequence: TGTGCCAGCAGTGACGACAGGGAAGGCTCCTACAATGAGCAGCTCTTC. V usage is TRBV6-1 and J usage is TRBJ2-1; 7 nucleotides align to TRBD1. This CDR3 contains 16 residues. Germline V gene data show CDR1 as MNHNS and CDR2 as SASEGT.

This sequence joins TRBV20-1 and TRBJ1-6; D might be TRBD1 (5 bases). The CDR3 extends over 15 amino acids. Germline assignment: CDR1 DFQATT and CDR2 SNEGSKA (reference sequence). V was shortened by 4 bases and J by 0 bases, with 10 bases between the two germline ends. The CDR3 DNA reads TGCAGTGCTACAGGGTTCAGCTCCTATAATTCACCCCTCCACTTT. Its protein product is CSATGFSSYNSPLHF.

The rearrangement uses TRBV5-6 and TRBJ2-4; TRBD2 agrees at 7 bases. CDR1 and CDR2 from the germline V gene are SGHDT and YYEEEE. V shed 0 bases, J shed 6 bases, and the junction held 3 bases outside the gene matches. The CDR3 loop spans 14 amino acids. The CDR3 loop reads CASSLVRGTNIQYF. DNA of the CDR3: TGTGCCAGCAGCTTGGTGCGGGGGACAAACATTCAGTACTTC.